Reported below is one T cell receptor (beta chain). There is no known antigen for this receptor. The record has no base qualities; no much larger clone is one base away. The sample comes from a study of T-cell memory formation after mild COVID-19 (dated by TCRdb to about 2021). Turning to the overall study: Most TCR sequence clusters were specific to one of the two donors. In a couple of donors, T-cell clones that expanded and contracted after mild COVID-19 were followed by sequencing TCRalpha and TCRbeta repertoires longitudinally. The cohort comprised two young, previously healthy adult volunteers, one female and one male. General findings and caveats noted by the study authors: Contracting CD4+ clones turned up mainly in the CM and EM memory subsets, whereas EMRA was where CD8+ clones were enriched. Some responding clones were detected in pre-infection memory, which suggested that pre-existing cross-reactive memory T cells had joined the SARS-CoV-2 response. SARS-CoV-2 specificity was not confirmed for the second-wave clones peaking on day 37. The study included only a couple of mild cases, and larger cohorts that include severe cases with pre-infection samples were judged to be necessary. Clones that contracted from day 15 to 85 showed balanced CD4/CD8 phenotypes, whereas a second wave of clones that expanded from day 15 to 37 leaned towards CD4+.

Data came from an Illumina NovaSeq 6000. cDNA libraries for TCRalpha and TCRbeta were prepared by 5'RACE using constant-segment primers, with sample barcodes and unique molecular identifiers added. RNA was extracted from every sample with Trizol reagent. The libraries were amplified in two PCR steps, and the second step added a second sample barcode and Illumina TruSeq adapters. Sequencing of libraries was performed on an Illumina NovaSeq with 2 x 150 bp paired-end reads. Per the source publication's procedure: Reads were demultiplexed and collapsed into UMI-guided consensus sequences with migec v1.2.7. Using mixcr v2.1.11, UMI consensuses were aligned to TRA and TRB V and J templates and then assembled into clonotypes. A clonotype was counted as expanded or contracted only if both edgeR and NoisET called the change significant, with noise models trained on biological replicates. For edgeR calls, the thresholds were a false discovery rate-adjusted p below 0.01 and a log2 fold-change of 1. As an exploratory analysis of dynamics, max-normalized trajectories of the 1000 most abundant clonotypes were examined by PCA with hierarchical clustering. The CD4 or CD8 phenotype of responding clones was assigned using the separately sequenced CD4+ and CD8+ repertoires. Using fastp at Q25 and MiXCR, TCRdb reprocessed the public reads and kept productive beta chains. Here each entry gathers all rows of one CDR3 protein and keeps the most common genes and DNA. TCRdb's processing, not the study's, gives the V and J calls here. The sample table holds around 300,000 distinct CDR3 sequences, of which around 13% were seen once. The top ten clones comprise roughly 20% of the sample.

Its CDR3 holds 12 amino acids, cysteine through phenylalanine. This entry keeps only the CDR3 DNA: 36 bases, framed from base 1. Taken from the germline V gene, the CDR1 and CDR2 loops are SGHTA and FQGTGA. Trimming costs V 5 bases and J 7 bases, and their ends lie 11 bases apart. Ficoll-Paque density gradient centrifugation was the method used to isolate PBMCs. Sequencing was performed on PBMCs or a T cell subset sorted from them (not recorded which). The chain uses TRBV7-3 and TRBJ2-5; a tentative D match to TRBD1 spans 6 bases. The TCR was taken from a man aged 18 to 29 who had mild COVID-19 (a few samples of this study predate the infection). The sample titles of this study are shuffled in the database, so cell type and time point are left out; the donor was told from shared clones. The CDR3 region has the sequence CASSGQGGTQYF. The sequenced DNA: TGTGCCAGCAGCGGGCAAGGGGGGACCCAGTACTTC.